The text below deals with one T cell receptor beta chain. Its cognate antigen is unknown. The CDR3 is 15 amino acids. CDR1 is MNHNY and CDR2 is SVGAGI in the germline V gene (reference sequence). V gave up 2 bases and J gave up 7 bases; unmatched junction bases: 10. TCRdb keeps only in-frame clones here, not all; method: immunoSEQ multiplex PCR. The sample records some 1,000 clones, about 80% being singletons. This entry comes from a study of T cell clonotyping in hematopoietic cell transplantation. Study results and caveats: At the given depth, recipient repertoires were over 97% de novo clonotypes. Cells were unsorted, so CD4 and CD8 contributions were not separated.

The chain is built from TRBV6-6 and TRBJ1-2, with 7 bases fitting TRBD1. This clonotype was sampled from a female patient aged 50 to 65 who had an allogeneic stem cell transplant, so the T cells may come from the graft donor. Some clones in this sample may be carry-over from other donors' samples. The source material was PBMCs, sampled 30 days after allogeneic stem cell transplant. The CDR3 protein is CASSYARSEGAGYTF. CDR3 in DNA: TGTGCCAGCAGTTACGCACGGAGTGAGGGGGCTGGCTACACCTTC.